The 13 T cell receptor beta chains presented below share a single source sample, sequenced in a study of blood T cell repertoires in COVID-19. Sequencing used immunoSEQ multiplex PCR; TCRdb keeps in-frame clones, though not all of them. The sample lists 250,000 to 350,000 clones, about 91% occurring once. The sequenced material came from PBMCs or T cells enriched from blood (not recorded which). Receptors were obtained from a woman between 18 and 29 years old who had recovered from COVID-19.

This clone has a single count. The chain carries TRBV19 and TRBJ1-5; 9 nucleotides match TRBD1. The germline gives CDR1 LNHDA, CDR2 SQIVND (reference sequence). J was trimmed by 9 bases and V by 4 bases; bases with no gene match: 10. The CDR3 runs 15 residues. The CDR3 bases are TGTGCCAGTAGTAGGGGACAGGGAGGGGAATGGCCCCAGCATTTT. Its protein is CASSRGQGGEWPQHF.

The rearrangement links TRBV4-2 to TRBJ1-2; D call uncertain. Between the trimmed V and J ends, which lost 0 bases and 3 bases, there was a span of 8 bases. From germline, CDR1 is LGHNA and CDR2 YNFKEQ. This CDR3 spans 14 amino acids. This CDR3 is CASSQEEFHYGYTF. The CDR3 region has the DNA TGTGCCAGCAGCCAAGAAGAGTTCCACTATGGCTACACCTTC.

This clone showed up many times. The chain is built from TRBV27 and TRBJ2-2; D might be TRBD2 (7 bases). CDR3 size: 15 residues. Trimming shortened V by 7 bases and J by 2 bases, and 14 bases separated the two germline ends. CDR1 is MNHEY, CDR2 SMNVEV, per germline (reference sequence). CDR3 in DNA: TGTGCCAGCACTTGGGGGGGCCCCAACACCGGGGAGCTGTTTTTT. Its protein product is CASTWGGPNTGELFF.

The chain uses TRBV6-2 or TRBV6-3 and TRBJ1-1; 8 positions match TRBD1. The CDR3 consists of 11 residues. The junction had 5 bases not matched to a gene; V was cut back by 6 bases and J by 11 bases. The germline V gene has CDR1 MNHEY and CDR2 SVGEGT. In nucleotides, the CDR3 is TGTGCCAGCAGCTGGACAGGGTCGGCTTTCTTT. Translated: CASSWTGSAFF.

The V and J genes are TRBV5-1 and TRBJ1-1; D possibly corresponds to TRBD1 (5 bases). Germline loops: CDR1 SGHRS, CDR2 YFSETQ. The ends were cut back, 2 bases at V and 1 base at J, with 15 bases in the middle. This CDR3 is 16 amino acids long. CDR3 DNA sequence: TGCGCCAGCAGCTTCAAAACCGGGACTGAGAACACTGAAGCTTTCTTT. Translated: CASSFKTGTENTEAFF.

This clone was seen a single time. Here the CDR3 reads CASSPGDRVYEQFF. The CDR3 DNA sequence: TGTGCCAGCTCACCAGGGGACAGGGTATATGAGCAGTTCTTC. This chain uses TRBV18 with TRBJ2-1; 9 bases are shared with TRBD1. The J segment lost 8 bases and the V segment lost 2 bases, leaving 4 bases of the junction unmatched. The CDR3 runs to 14 residues. Looked up from germline, CDR1 is KGHSH and CDR2 is LQKENI.

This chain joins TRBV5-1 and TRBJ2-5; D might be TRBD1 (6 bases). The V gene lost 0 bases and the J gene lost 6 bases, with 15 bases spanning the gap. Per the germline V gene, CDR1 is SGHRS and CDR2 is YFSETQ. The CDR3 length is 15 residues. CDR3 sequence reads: CASSLDPGAEKTQYF. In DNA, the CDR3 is TGCGCCAGCAGCTTGGATCCAGGGGCGGAGAAGACCCAGTACTTC.

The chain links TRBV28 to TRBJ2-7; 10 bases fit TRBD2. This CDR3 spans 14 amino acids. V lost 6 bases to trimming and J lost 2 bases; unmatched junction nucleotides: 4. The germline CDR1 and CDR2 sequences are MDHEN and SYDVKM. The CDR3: CASSLAGETYEQYF. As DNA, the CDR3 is TGTGCCAGCAGCCTAGCGGGAGAGACCTACGAGCAGTACTTC.

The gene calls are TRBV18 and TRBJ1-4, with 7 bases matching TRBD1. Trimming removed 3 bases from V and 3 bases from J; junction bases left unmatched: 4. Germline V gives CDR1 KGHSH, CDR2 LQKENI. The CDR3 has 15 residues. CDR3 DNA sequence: TGTGCCAGCTCACCCCCCGGGACAGCTAATGAAAAACTGTTTTTT. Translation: CASSPPGTANEKLFF.

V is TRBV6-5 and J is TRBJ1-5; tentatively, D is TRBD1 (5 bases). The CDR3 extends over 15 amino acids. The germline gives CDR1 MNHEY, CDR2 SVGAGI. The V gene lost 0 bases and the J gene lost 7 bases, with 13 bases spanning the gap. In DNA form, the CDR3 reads TGTGCCAGCAGTTACTCGCGGGACCTAATACAGCCCCAGCATTTT. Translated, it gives CASSYSRDLIQPQHF.

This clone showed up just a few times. This CDR3 is CASSYGRESTGNTIYF. The DNA for the CDR3 is TGTGCCAGCAGTTACGGGCGGGAATCAACTGGAAACACCATATATTTT. The genes are TRBV6-2 or TRBV6-3 and TRBJ1-3; no reliable D call. Germline CDR1 MNHEY, CDR2 SVGEGT. The germline V and J ends were trimmed by 2 bases and 2 bases, with 13 bases remaining between them. The CDR3 totals 16 residues.

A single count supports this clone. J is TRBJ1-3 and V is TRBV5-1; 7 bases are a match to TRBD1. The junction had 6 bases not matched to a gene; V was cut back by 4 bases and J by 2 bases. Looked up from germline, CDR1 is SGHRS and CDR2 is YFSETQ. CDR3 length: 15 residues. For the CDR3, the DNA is TGCGCCAGCAGCGTTGACAGGGCCCCTGGAAACACCATATATTTT. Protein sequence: CASSVDRAPGNTIYF.

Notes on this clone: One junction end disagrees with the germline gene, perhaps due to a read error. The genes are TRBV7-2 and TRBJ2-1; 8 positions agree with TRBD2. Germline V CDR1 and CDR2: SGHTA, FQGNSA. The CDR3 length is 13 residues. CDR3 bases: TGTGCCAGCAGCCGGATGGAGGGTAGCGGGACACTCTTC. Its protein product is CASSRMEGSGTLF.